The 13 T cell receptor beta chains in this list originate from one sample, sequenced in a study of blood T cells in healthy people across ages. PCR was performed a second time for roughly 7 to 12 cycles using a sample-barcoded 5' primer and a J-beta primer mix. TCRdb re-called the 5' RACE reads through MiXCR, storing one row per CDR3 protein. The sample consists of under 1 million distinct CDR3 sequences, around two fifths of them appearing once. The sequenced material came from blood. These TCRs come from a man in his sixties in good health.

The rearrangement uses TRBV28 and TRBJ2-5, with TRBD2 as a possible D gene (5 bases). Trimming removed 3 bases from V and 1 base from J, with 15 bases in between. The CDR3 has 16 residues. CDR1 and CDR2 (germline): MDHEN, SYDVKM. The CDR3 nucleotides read TGTGCCAGCAGTTTTATCAGCACCGGACTCCAAGAGACCCAGTACTTC. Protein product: CASSFISTGLQETQYF.

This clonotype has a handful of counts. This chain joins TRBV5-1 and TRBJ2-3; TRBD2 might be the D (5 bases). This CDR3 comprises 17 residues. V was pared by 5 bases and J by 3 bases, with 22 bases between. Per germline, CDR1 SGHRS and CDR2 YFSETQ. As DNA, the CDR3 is TGCGCCAGCAGTCAGGTGTTGAGGGCGCAAGGGACAGATACGCAGTATTTT. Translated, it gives CASSQVLRAQGTDTQYF.

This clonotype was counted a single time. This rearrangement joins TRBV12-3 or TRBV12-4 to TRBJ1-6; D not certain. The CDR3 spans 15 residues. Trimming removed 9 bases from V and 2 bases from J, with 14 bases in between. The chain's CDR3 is CASSMGNPYNSPLHF. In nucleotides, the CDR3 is TGTGCCAGTAGTATGGGGAATCCCTATAATTCACCCCTCCACTTT.

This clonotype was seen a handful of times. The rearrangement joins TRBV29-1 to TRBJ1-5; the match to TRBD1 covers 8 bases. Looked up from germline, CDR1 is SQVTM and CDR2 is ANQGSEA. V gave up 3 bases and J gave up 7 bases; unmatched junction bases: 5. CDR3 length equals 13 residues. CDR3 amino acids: CSVEMAGGQPQHF. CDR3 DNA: TGCAGCGTTGAGATGGCAGGGGGCCAGCCCCAGCATTTT.

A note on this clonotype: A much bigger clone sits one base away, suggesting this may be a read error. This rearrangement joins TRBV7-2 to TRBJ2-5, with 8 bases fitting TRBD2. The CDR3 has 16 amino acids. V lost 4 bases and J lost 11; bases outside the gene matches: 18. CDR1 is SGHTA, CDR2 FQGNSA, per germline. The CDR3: CASSSRTGGLYNEQYF. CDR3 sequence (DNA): TGTGCCAGCAGCTCCAGGACGGGGGGGCTTTACAATGAGCAGTACTTC. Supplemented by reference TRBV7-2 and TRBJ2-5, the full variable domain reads GAGVSQSPSNKVTEKGKDVELRCDPISGHTALYWYRQSLGQGLEFLIYFQGNSAPDKSGLPSDRFSAERTGGSVSTLTIQRTQQEDSAVYLCASSSRTGGLYNEQYFGPGTRLLVL.

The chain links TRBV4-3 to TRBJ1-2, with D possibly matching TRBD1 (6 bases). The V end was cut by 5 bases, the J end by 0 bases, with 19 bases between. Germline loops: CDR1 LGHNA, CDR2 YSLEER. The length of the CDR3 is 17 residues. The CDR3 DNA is TGCGCCAGCAGCAAAGGGGCAATACAGGGATCTAACTATGGCTACACCTTC. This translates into CASSKGAIQGSNYGYTF.

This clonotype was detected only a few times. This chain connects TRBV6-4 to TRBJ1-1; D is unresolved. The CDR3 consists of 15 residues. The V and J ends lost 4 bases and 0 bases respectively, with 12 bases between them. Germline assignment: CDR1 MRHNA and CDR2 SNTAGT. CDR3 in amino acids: CASSGQKGMNTEAFF. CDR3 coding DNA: TGTGCCAGCAGTGGGCAGAAGGGCATGAACACTGAAGCTTTCTTT.

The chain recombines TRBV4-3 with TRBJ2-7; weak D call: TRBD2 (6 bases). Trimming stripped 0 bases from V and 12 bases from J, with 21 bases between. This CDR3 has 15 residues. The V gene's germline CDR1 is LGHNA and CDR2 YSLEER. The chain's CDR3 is CASSQDRSTGTAAYF. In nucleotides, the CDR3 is TGCGCCAGCAGCCAAGATCGATCTACTGGGACTGCGGCGTACTTC.

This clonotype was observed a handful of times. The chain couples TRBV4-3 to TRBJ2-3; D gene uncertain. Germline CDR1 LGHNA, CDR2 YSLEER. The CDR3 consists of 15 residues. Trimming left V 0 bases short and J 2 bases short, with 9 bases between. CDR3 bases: TGCGCCAGCAGCCAAGAAGTTGGGGTCACAGATACGCAGTATTTT. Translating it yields CASSQEVGVTDTQYF.

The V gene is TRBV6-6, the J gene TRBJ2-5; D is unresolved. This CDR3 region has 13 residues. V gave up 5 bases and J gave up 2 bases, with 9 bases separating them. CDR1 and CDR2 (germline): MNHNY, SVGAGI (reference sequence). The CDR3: CASSTTIQETQYF. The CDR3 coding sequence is TGTGCCAGCAGTACGACCATTCAAGAGACCCAGTACTTC.

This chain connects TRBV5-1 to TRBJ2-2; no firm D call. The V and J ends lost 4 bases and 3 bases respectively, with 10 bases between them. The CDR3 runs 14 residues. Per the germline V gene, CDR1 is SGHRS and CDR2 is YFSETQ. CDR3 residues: CASSLAVDTGELFF. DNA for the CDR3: TGCGCCAGCAGCCTCGCGGTAGACACCGGGGAGCTGTTTTTT.

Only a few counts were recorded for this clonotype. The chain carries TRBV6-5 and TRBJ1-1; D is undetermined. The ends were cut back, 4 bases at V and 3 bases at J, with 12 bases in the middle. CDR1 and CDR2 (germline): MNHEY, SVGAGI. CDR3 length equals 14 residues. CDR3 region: CASSSRSTDTEAFF. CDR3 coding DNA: TGTGCCAGCAGTTCAAGGAGCACTGACACTGAAGCTTTCTTT.

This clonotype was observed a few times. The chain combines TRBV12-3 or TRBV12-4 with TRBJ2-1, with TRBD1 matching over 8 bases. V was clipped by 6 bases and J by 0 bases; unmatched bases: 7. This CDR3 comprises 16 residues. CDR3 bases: TGTGCCAGCAGCTTGGACAGGGCCAGCTCCTACAATGAGCAGTTCTTC. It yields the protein CASSLDRASSYNEQFF.